The source of this TCR beta chain is a study of OX40 agonist ivuxolimab in advanced cancers. Study-wide context: It was ivuxolimab, an agonistic anti-OX40 (CD134) antibody, that patients were treated with. Antecedent anti-PD-1, anti-PD-L1 or anti-CTLA-4 therapy was permissible, with 40% having received some. Three patients had partial responses: one hepatocellular carcinoma, two cutaneous melanoma.

The CDR3 consists of 14 residues. V lost 7 bases to trimming and J lost 0 bases; unmatched junction nucleotides: 7. Per the germline V gene, CDR1 is SQVTM and CDR2 is ANQGSEA. TCRdb keeps only in-frame clones here, not all; method: immunoSEQ multiplex PCR. Of about 68,000 clones in the sample, approximately 91% were seen once. Specimen: CD4+ or CD8+ T cells sorted from blood, collected in a trial of the OX40 agonist ivuxolimab. This clonotype was sampled from an adult with an advanced solid tumor such as melanoma, head and neck, liver or kidney cancer. The gene calls are TRBV29-1 and TRBJ2-3; 7 positions match TRBD2. The CDR3 DNA reads TGCAGCGGGTCGGGGGGATCTAGCACAGATACGCAGTATTTT. Encoded protein: CSGSGGSSTDTQYF.